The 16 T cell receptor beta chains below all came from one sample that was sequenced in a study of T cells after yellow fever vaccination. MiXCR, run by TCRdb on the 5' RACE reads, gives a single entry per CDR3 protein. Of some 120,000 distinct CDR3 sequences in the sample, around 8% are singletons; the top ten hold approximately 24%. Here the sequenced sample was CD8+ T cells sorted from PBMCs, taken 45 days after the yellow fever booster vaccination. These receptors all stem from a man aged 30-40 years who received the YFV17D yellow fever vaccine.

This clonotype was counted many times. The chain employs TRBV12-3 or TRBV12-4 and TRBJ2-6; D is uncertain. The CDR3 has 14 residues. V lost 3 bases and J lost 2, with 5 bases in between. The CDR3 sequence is CASSFFPGANVLTF. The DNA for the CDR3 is TGTGCCAGCAGTTTCTTCCCTGGGGCCAACGTCCTGACTTTC.

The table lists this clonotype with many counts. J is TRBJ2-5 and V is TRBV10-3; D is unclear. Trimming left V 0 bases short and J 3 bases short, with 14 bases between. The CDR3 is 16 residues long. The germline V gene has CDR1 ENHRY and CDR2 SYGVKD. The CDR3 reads CAISESLFQREETQYF. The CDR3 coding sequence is TGTGCCATCAGTGAGTCCTTGTTCCAGCGAGAAGAGACCCAGTACTTC.

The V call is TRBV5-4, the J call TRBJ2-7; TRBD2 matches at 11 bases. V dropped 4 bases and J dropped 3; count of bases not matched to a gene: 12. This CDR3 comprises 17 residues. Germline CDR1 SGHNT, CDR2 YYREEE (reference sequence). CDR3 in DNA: TGTGCCAGCAGCCAAATGGGGGGACTAGCGGAGATCTACGAGCAGTACTTC. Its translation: CASSQMGGLAEIYEQYF.

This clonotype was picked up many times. CDR3 loop: CASSPGTGEVRELFF. The CDR3 DNA reads TGCGCCAGCAGTCCCGGGACAGGGGAAGTGCGGGAGCTGTTTTTT. The rearrangement links TRBV4-3 to TRBJ2-2; TRBD1 matches 10 bases. This CDR3 is 15 amino acids long. In germline, CDR1 is LGHNA, CDR2 YSLEER. J gave up 9 bases and V 6 bases, and 10 bases lay outside the gene matches.

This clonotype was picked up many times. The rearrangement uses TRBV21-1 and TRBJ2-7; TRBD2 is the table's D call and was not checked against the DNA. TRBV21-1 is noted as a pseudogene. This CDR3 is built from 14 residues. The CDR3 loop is CASSRRGRPYEQYF. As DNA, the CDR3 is TGTGCCAGCAGCCGGAGGGGCAGACCCTACGAGCAGTACTTC.

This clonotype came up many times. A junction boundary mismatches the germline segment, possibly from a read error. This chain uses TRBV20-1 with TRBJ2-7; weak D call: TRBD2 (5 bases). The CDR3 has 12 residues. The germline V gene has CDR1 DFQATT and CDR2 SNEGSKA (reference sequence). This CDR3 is CSARDLRTLVDF. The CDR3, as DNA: TGCAGTGCTAGAGATCTGCGGACTTTGGTGGACTTC.

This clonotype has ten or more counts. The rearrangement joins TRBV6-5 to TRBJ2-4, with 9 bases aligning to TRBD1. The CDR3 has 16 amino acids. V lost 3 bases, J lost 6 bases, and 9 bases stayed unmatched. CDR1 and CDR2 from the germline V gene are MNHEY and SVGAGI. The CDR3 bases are TGTGCCAGCAGTTATCGGCGGGGACAGGGAGGAAACATTCAGTACTTC. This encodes CASSYRRGQGGNIQYF.

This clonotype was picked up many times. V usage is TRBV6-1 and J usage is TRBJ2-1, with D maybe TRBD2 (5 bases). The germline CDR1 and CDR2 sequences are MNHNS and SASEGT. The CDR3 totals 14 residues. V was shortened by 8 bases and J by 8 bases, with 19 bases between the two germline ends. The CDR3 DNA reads TGTGCCAGCGCTCAAAATCCGGGATCGGATGAGCAGTTCTTC. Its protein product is CASAQNPGSDEQFF.

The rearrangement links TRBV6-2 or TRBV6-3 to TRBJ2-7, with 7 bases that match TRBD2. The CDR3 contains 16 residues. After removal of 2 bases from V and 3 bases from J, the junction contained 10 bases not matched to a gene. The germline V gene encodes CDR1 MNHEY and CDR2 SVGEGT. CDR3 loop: CASSYAILASGYEQYF. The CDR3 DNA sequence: TGTGCCAGCAGTTACGCCATCTTGGCTAGCGGCTACGAGCAGTACTTC.

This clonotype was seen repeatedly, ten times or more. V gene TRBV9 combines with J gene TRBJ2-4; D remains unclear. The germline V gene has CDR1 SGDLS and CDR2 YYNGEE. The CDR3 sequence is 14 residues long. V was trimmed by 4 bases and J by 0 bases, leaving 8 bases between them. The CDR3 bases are TGTGCCAGCAGCCCCCGCCTAGCCAAAAACATTCAGTACTTC. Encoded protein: CASSPRLAKNIQYF.

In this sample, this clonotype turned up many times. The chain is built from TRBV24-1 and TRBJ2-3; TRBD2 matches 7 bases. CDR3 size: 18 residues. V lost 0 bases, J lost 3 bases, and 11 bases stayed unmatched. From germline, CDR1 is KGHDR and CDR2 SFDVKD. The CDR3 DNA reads TGTGCCACCAGTGATTTGCTTCCGGCCTTGGGAGGGACAGATACGCAGTATTTT. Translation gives CATSDLLPALGGTDTQYF.

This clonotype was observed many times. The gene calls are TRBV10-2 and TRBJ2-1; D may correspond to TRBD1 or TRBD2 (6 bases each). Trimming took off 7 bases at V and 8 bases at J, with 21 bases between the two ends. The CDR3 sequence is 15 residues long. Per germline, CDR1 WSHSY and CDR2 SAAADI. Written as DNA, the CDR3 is TGCGCCAGCAAAAACAGGGCCATTTCTAGCGATGAGCAGTTCTTC. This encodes CASKNRAISSDEQFF.

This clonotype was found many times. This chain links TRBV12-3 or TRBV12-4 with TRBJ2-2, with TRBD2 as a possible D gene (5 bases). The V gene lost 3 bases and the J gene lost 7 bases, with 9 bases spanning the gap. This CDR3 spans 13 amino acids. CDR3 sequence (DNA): TGTGCCAGCAGTTTGGGAGTGAGCGGGGAGCTGTTTTTT. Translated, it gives CASSLGVSGELFF.

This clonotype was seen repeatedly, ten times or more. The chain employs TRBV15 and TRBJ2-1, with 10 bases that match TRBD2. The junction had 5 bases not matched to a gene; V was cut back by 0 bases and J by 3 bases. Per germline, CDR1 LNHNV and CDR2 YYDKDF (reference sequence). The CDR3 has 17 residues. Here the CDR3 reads CATSREPSGGLYNEQFF. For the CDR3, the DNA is TGTGCCACCAGCAGAGAACCTAGCGGGGGACTCTACAATGAGCAGTTCTTC.

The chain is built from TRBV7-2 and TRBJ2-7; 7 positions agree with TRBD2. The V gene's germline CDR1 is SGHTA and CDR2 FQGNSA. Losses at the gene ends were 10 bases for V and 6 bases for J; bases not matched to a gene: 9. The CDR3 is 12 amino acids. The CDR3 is CATLKSGGEQYF. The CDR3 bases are TGTGCCACTCTTAAATCGGGAGGCGAGCAGTACTTC.

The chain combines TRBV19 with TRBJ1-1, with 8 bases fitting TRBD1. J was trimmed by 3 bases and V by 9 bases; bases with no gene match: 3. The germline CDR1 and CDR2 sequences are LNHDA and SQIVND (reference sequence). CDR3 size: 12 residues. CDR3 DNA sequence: TGTGCCAGCGGACAGGGCTACACTGAAGCTTTCTTT. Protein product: CASGQGYTEAFF.